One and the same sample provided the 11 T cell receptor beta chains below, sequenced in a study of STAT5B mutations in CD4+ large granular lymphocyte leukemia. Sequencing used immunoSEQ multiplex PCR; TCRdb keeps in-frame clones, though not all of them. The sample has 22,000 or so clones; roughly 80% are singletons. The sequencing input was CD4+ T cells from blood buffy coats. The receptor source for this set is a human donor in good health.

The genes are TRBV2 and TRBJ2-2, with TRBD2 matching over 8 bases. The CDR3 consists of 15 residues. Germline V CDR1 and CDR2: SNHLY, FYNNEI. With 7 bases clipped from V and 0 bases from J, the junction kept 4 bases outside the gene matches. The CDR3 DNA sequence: TGTGCCAGCAAATCTAGCGGGTCGAACACCGGGGAGCTGTTTTTT. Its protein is CASKSSGSNTGELFF.

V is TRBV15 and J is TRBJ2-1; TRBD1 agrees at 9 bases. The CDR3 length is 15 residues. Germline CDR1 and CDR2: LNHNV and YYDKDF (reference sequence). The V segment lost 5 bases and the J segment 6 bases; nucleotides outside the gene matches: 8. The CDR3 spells CATSRRDRDSNEQFF. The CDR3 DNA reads TGTGCCACCAGCCGGCGGGACAGGGATTCCAATGAGCAGTTCTTC.

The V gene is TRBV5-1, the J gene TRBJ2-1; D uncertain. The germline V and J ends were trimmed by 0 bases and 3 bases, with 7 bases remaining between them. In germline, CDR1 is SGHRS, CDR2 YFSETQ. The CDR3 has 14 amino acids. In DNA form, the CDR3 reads TGCGCCAGCAGCTTGGGTCCAGGCTACAATGAGCAGTTCTTC. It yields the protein CASSLGPGYNEQFF.

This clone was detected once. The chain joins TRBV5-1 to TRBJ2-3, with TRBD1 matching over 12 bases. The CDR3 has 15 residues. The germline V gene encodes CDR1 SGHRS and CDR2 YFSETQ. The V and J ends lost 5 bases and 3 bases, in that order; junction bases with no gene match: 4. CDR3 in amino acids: CASRGTGGATDTQYF. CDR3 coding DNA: TGCGCCAGCAGGGGGACAGGGGGCGCGACAGATACGCAGTATTTT.

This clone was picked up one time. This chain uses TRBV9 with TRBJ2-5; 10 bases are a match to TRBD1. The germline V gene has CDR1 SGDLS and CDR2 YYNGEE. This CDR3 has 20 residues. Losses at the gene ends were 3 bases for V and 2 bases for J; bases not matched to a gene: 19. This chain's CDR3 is CASSASMGGTGALGQETQYF. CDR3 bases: TGTGCCAGCAGCGCATCAATGGGGGGGACAGGGGCCCTGGGGCAAGAGACCCAGTACTTC.

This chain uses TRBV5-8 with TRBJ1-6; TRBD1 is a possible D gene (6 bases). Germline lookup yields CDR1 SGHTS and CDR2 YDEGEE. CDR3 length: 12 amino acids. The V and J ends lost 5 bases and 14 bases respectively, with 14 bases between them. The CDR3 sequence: CASSRGPETLHF. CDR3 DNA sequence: TGTGCCAGCAGTCGGGGGCCGGAGACCCTCCACTTT.

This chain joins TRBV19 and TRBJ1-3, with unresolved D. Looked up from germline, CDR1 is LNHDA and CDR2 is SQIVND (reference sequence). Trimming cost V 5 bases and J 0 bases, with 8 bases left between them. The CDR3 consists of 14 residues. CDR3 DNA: TGTGCCAGTAGTTCAACGAGCTCTGGAAACACCATATATTTT. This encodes CASSSTSSGNTIYF.

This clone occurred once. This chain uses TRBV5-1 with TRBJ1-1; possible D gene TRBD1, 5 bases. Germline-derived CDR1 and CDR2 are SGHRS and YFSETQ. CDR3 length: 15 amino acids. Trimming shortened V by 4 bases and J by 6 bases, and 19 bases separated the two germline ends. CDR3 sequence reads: CASSPQAYGGSEAFF. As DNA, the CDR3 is TGCGCCAGCAGCCCACAAGCGTATGGGGGATCTGAAGCTTTCTTT.

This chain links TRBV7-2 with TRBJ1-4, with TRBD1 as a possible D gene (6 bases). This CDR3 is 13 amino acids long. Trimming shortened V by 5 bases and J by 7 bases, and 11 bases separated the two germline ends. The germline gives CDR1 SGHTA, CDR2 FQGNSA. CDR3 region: CASSTGFLEKLFF. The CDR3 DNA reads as TGTGCCAGCAGCACAGGGTTCCTTGAAAAACTGTTTTTT.

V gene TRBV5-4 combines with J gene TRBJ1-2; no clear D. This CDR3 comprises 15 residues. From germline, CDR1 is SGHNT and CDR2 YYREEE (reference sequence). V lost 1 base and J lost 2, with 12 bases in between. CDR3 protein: CASSLKVSVNYGYTF. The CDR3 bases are TGTGCCAGCAGCTTGAAGGTTAGCGTAAACTATGGCTACACCTTC.

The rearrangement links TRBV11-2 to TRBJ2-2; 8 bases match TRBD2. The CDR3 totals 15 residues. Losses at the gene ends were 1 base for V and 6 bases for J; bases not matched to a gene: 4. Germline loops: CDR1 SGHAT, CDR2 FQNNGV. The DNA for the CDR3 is TGTGCCAGCAGCTTAGTGTCTAGCGGGCCCGGGGAGCTGTTTTTT. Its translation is CASSLVSSGPGELFF.